This TCR beta chain was identified in a study of T cells in Graves' hyperthyroidism and ophthalmopathy. This CDR3 comprises 16 residues. Germline V gives CDR1 LNHDA, CDR2 SQIVND (reference sequence). Germline trimming cut 5 bases from V and 6 bases from J; bases unmatched to any gene: 9. This clonotype was observed many times. In patients aged 18 to 65, hyperthyroidism was newly diagnosed, with duration under 2 months. PBMCs were collected from a 10 ml volume of fresh peripheral blood. Authors of the study amplified TCR beta CDR3 regions from RNA transcripts. In the first-round RT-PCR of the TCR CDR3, the HTBI primer set was used. TCRdb called the multiplex PCR reads again in MiXCR, with one record for every CDR3 protein. Seen here are 350,000 or so distinct CDR3 sequences, approximately 17% observed once, and the top ten hold 30% to 40%.

The chain is built from TRBV19 and TRBJ2-2, with 10 bases matching TRBD2. This TCR was sampled from a woman aged 25 to 39 with Graves' hyperthyroidism that later progressed to Graves' ophthalmopathy. The sample was blood. The CDR3 region has the DNA TGTGCCAGTAGTCCGATGCCGGGACTAGCGTCCGGGGAGCTGTTTTTT. Encoded protein: CASSPMPGLASGELFF. Variable domain in full (rest from reference TRBV19 and TRBJ2-2): DGGITQSPKYLFRKEGQNVTLSCEQNLNHDAMYWYRQDPGQGLRLIYYSQIVNDFQKGDIAEGYSVSREKKESFPLTVTSAQKNPTAFYLCASSPMPGLASGELFFGEGSRLTVL.